The sequence of this T cell receptor (beta chain) was determined in a study of beta chain features in type 1 diabetes. About the research overall: Under 140,000,000 sorted cells were examined across all samples.

Reverse transcription of all isolated RNA meant that expressed TCRB transcripts were sequenced. Sequencing used immunoSEQ multiplex PCR; TCRdb keeps in-frame clones, though not all of them. The table has about 350,000 clones, 15% to 20% seen once. Whole-study results and caveats: It was among patients, rather than healthy donors, that naive, central memory and Treg TCRB repertoires appeared more similar. Patients with Type 1 diabetes showed moderately but significantly shorter TCRB CDR3s in all four CD4+ subsets. VDJ junctions from type 1 diabetes patients carried fewer insertions and larger deletions.

This clone was observed a handful of times. Its target is unknown. The CDR3 covers 13 residues. V lost 1 base to trimming and J lost 10 bases, with 10 bases between them. Looked up from germline, CDR1 is MGHRA and CDR2 is YSYEKL. The J gene is TRBJ2-2, the V gene TRBV4-1; maybe TRBD1 (5 bases). Sequencing input: naive CD4+ T cells from blood. This TCR was sampled from a woman between 18 and 29 years old in good health. The CDR3 spells CASSQVGAMELFF. DNA for the CDR3: TGCGCCAGCAGCCAAGTTGGGGCTATGGAGCTGTTTTTT.